Shown below are 26 T cell receptor beta chains from a single sample sequenced in a study of blood T cell repertoires in COVID-19. The assay was immunoSEQ multiplex PCR, and TCRdb's table has in-frame clones only and misses some. Of fewer than 500,000 clones in the sample, roughly 88% were seen once. The sample consisted of peripheral blood. The source of these receptors is a woman aged 30 to 39 with active or convalescent COVID-19.

The gene calls are TRBV18 and TRBJ2-7, with 9 bases matching TRBD2. After removal of 4 bases from V and 0 bases from J, the junction contained 13 bases not matched to a gene. The CDR3 covers 18 residues. Germline-derived CDR1 and CDR2 are KGHSH and LQKENI. The CDR3 is CASSHTKSTSGPSYEQYF. CDR3 nucleotides: TGTGCCAGCTCACACACGAAAAGCACTAGCGGGCCCTCCTACGAGCAGTACTTC.

V usage is TRBV27 and J usage is TRBJ2-1, with TRBD1 matching 9 bases. J was trimmed by 3 bases and V by 7 bases; bases with no gene match: 7. CDR1 is MNHEY and CDR2 is SMNVEV in the germline V gene (reference sequence). CDR3 length: 15 amino acids. The CDR3, as DNA: TGTGCCAGCAACCACCCGGGACAGGGCTACAATGAGCAGTTCTTC. It codes for CASNHPGQGYNEQFF.

The chain employs TRBV30 and TRBJ1-5; TRBD1 might be the D (5 bases). Deletions cut 0 bases from V and 0 bases from J, with 9 bases between. The germline gives CDR1 GTSNPN, CDR2 SVGIG (reference sequence). The length of the CDR3 is 15 residues. The CDR3 DNA follows: TGTGCCTGGAGTGTACGGGGGGATAGCAATCAGCCCCAGCATTTT. Its protein product is CAWSVRGDSNQPQHF.

J is TRBJ2-2 and V is TRBV29-1; 12 bases line up with TRBD2. Germline lookup yields CDR1 SQVTM and CDR2 ANQGSEA. J lost 0 bases, V lost 7 bases, and 6 bases had no gene match. CDR3 size: 16 residues. CDR3: CSGLAGAYSNTGELFF. In DNA, the CDR3 is TGCAGCGGACTAGCGGGGGCCTACTCGAACACCGGGGAGCTGTTTTTT.

The chain has TRBV5-4 and TRBJ1-2, with TRBD1 identical over 7 bases. In germline, CDR1 is SGHNT, CDR2 YYREEE (reference sequence). CDR3 length: 16 amino acids. V shed 5 bases and J 2 bases; nucleotides not matched to a gene: 12. The CDR3, as DNA: TGTGCCAGCAGTTCCACAGGGGCAGACAAAAACTATGGCTACACCTTC. It translates to CASSSTGADKNYGYTF.

The chain links TRBV5-5 to TRBJ1-5; maybe TRBD1 (6 bases). V lost 0 bases and J lost 4, with 8 bases in between. Germline V gives CDR1 SGHKS, CDR2 YYEKEE (reference sequence). The CDR3 runs to 14 residues. In DNA, the CDR3 is TGTGCCAGCAGCTTGGAACAGGGAAATCAGCCCCAGCATTTT. It encodes CASSLEQGNQPQHF. Full variable domain (outside the CDR3, taken from reference TRBV5-5 and TRBJ1-5): DAGVTQSPTHLIKTRGQQVTLRCSPISGHKSVSWYQQVLGQGPQFIFQYYEKEERGRGNFPDRFSARQFPNYSSELNVNALLLGDSALYLCASSLEQGNQPQHFGDGTRLSIL.

The V and J genes are TRBV5-8 and TRBJ2-3; a possible D gene is TRBD2 (6 bases). This CDR3 spans 15 amino acids. Looked up from germline, CDR1 is SGHTS and CDR2 is YDEGEE. V lost 4 bases and J 0 bases, leaving 12 bases between the germline ends. The CDR3, as DNA: TGTGCCAGCAGCAGGGACTCTTTTAGCACAGATACGCAGTATTTT. Its protein is CASSRDSFSTDTQYF.

The J gene is TRBJ2-1, the V gene TRBV29-1; TRBD2 agrees at 8 bases. The CDR3 is made up of 17 amino acids. The V and J ends lost 3 bases and 2 bases, in that order; junction bases with no gene match: 12. CDR1 is SQVTM, CDR2 ANQGSEA, per germline. The CDR3 here is CSVEALKSGRTYNEQFF. Written as DNA, the CDR3 is TGCAGCGTTGAGGCCTTGAAGAGCGGGAGAACCTACAATGAGCAGTTCTTC.

This sequence joins TRBV6-1 and TRBJ2-1, with TRBD2 matching 7 bases. The CDR3 has 16 amino acids. V lost 1 base, J lost 3 bases, and 6 bases stayed unmatched. The germline gives CDR1 MNHNS, CDR2 SASEGT. The CDR3 DNA reads TGTGCCAGCAGTGAAGGGGTAGGACTAGTCTACAATGAGCAGTTCTTC. Protein: CASSEGVGLVYNEQFF.

This sequence joins TRBV13 and TRBJ1-5; D remains ambiguous. V was cut by 5 bases and J by 2 bases, with 7 bases left in between. The CDR3 covers 13 residues. The germline CDR1 and CDR2 sequences are PRHDT and FYEKMQ (reference sequence). The CDR3, as DNA: TGTGCCAGCAGCATAAATGGCAATCAGCCCCAGCATTTT. It translates to CASSINGNQPQHF.

This clone showed up just once. The chain links TRBV2 to TRBJ2-7, with 8 bases aligning to TRBD1. V dropped 4 bases and J dropped 2; count of bases not matched to a gene: 1. The germline V gene has CDR1 SNHLY and CDR2 FYNNEI. CDR3 length equals 13 residues. The CDR3 region is CASSGQGTYEQYF. The CDR3, as DNA: TGTGCCAGCAGTGGACAGGGGACCTACGAGCAGTACTTC.

The gene calls are TRBV19 and TRBJ2-1, with 8 bases fitting TRBD1. Germline CDR1 is LNHDA and CDR2 is SQIVND (reference sequence). The length of the CDR3 is 15 residues. With V trimmed by 4 bases and J by 4 bases, 6 bases remained unmatched. CDR3 DNA: TGTGCCAGTAGTACCTCGGACAGGGCTTACAATGAGCAGTTCTTC. As protein: CASSTSDRAYNEQFF. The full variable domain, with the rest looked up from reference TRBV19 and TRBJ2-1, is DGGITQSPKYLFRKEGQNVTLSCEQNLNHDAMYWYRQDPGQGLRLIYYSQIVNDFQKGDIAEGYSVSREKKESFPLTVTSAQKNPTAFYLCASSTSDRAYNEQFFGPGTRLTVL.

The chain has TRBV6-5 and TRBJ1-6; D gene uncertain. Looked up from germline, CDR1 is MNHEY and CDR2 is SVGAGI. The CDR3 loop spans 15 amino acids. Trimming stripped 0 bases from V and 7 bases from J, with 10 bases between. The CDR3 coding sequence is TGTGCCAGCAGTTACTCCGGCAGACTAAATTCACCCCTCCACTTT. Translated, it gives CASSYSGRLNSPLHF.

This CDR3 is CASSKLGRDTEAFF. The CDR3 coding sequence is TGTGCCAGCAGTAAACTAGGTCGGGACACTGAAGCTTTCTTT. The chain couples TRBV27 to TRBJ1-1, with D unresolved. The CDR3 is 14 residues long. The V end lost 5 bases, the J end lost 3 bases, and 13 bases lay between the germline ends. Per the germline V gene, CDR1 is MNHEY and CDR2 is SMNVEV (reference sequence).

The chain is built from TRBV3-1 (or the pseudogene TRBV3-2) and TRBJ2-1, with 11 bases fitting TRBD2. V was pared by 4 bases and J by 7 bases, with 15 bases of the junction left unmatched. Germline values: CDR1 LGHDT, CDR2 YNNKEL (reference sequence). CDR3 length: 18 residues. Here the CDR3 DNA reads TGTGCCAGCAGCCCACTTGGGGAAGTACTAGCGGGAGTTAATGAGCAGTTCTTC. Translating gives CASSPLGEVLAGVNEQFF.

CDR3 sequence: CASSSRQGLYTEAFF. In DNA, the CDR3 is TGTGCCAGCAGCTCCCGACAGGGTTTGTACACTGAAGCTTTCTTT. The chain uses TRBV3-1 (or the pseudogene TRBV3-2) and TRBJ1-1; 7 bases fit TRBD1. The CDR3 runs to 15 residues. Germline loops: CDR1 LGHDT, CDR2 YNNKEL (reference sequence). V lost 5 bases and J lost 3; bases outside the gene matches: 9.

CDR3 nucleotide sequence: TGTGCCAGTAGTGCTTTAGGGACAGGGACGAACACTGAAGCTTTCTTT. This gives the protein CASSALGTGTNTEAFF. V usage is TRBV19 and J usage is TRBJ1-1; 9 bases agree with TRBD1. CDR3 size: 16 residues. After removal of 5 bases from V and 1 base from J, the junction contained 8 bases not matched to a gene. Germline CDR1 and CDR2: LNHDA and SQIVND (reference sequence).

This sequence joins TRBV11-2 and TRBJ1-1; 7 nucleotides match TRBD1. The CDR3 totals 15 residues. V was pared by 3 bases and J by 6 bases, with 10 bases of the junction left unmatched. CDR1 and CDR2 (germline): SGHAT, FQNNGV. CDR3: CASSFLRDSDPEAFF. The CDR3 DNA follows: TGTGCCAGCAGCTTCCTAAGGGACAGTGACCCTGAAGCTTTCTTT.

With regard to this clone: One junction end does not reproduce the germline sequence, and a read error may be involved. The chain carries TRBV5-1 and TRBJ2-7, with 8 bases identical to TRBD1. CDR3 length equals 15 residues. CDR1 is SGHRS and CDR2 is YFSETQ in the germline V gene. The DNA for the CDR3 is TGCGCCAACAGCTTGGCCAATGGACAGGGCCACGAGCAGTACTTC. It specifies CANSLANGQGHEQYF. The variable domain in full, with the rest retrieved from reference TRBV5-1 and TRBJ2-7, is KAGVTQTPRYLIKTRGQQVTLSCSPISGHRSVSWYQQTPGQGLQFLFEYFSETQRNKGNFPGRFSGRQFSNSRSEMNVSTLELGDSALYLCANSLANGQGHEQYFGPGTRLTVT.

V usage is TRBV4-1 and J usage is TRBJ2-1; no firm D call. The CDR3 is 11 amino acids. The ends were cut back, 1 base at V and 13 bases at J, with 8 bases in the middle. CDR1 MGHRA and CDR2 YSYEKL come from the germline V gene. In nucleotides, the CDR3 is TGCGCCAGCAGCCAAGGATTGGCACAGTTCTTC. Translating it yields CASSQGLAQFF.

The CDR3 protein is CASSSQGVGEQFF. CDR3 sequence (DNA): TGTGCCAGCAGCTCTCAGGGGGTCGGTGAGCAGTTCTTC. This chain uses TRBV7-9 with TRBJ2-1; the match to TRBD1 covers 7 bases. The CDR3 runs 13 residues. CDR1 and CDR2 from the germline V gene are SEHNR and FQNEAQ (reference sequence). V shed 4 bases and J 9 bases; nucleotides not matched to a gene: 6.

This clone was detected only a few times. The V call is TRBV29-1, the J call TRBJ1-2; the match to TRBD1 covers 8 bases. This CDR3 region has 13 residues. Losses at the gene ends were 0 bases for V and 6 bases for J; bases not matched to a gene: 3. Germline V gene sequence: CDR1 SQVTM, CDR2 ANQGSEA. The CDR3 nucleotides are TGCAGCGTTGAAGAGCAGGGGGCGGATGGCTACACCTTC. As protein: CSVEEQGADGYTF.

V is TRBV5-4 and J is TRBJ2-3; D gene uncertain. Trimming took off 0 bases at V and 2 bases at J, with 16 bases between the two ends. The CDR3 loop spans 17 amino acids. Germline lookup yields CDR1 SGHNT and CDR2 YYREEE (reference sequence). CDR3: CASSLEELGTDTDTQYF. The CDR3, as DNA: TGTGCCAGCAGCTTGGAGGAGCTTGGAACTGACACAGATACGCAGTATTTT.

V gene TRBV14 combines with J gene TRBJ2-1, with TRBD2 identical over 7 bases. The germline CDR1 and CDR2 sequences are SGHDN and FVKESK. CDR3 length: 15 amino acids. V gave up 2 bases and J gave up 7 bases; unmatched junction bases: 8. CDR3 in DNA: TGTGCCAGCAGCCAAACCGGGACTATACAAAATGAGCAGTTCTTC. Amino acids: CASSQTGTIQNEQFF.

The V and J genes are TRBV7-8 and TRBJ1-1; 8 positions agree with TRBD1. Germline assignment: CDR1 SGHVS and CDR2 FQNEAQ. Germline trimming cut 4 bases from V and 6 bases from J; bases unmatched to any gene: 16. The CDR3 consists of 17 residues. CDR3 amino acids: CASSSTFRGHKSPEAFF. As DNA, the CDR3 is TGTGCCAGCAGCTCGACTTTCAGGGGGCATAAGTCCCCTGAAGCTTTCTTT.

The chain combines TRBV3-1 (or the pseudogene TRBV3-2) with TRBJ1-4; maybe TRBD1 (5 bases). Germline CDR1 reads LGHDT; CDR2 reads YNNKEL (reference sequence). The CDR3 contains 13 residues. Trimming took off 10 bases at V and 4 bases at J, with 13 bases between the two ends. The CDR3 DNA follows: TGTGCCACCGGGGCGCGGGGTAATGAAAAACTGTTTTTT. Amino acid sequence: CATGARGNEKLFF.